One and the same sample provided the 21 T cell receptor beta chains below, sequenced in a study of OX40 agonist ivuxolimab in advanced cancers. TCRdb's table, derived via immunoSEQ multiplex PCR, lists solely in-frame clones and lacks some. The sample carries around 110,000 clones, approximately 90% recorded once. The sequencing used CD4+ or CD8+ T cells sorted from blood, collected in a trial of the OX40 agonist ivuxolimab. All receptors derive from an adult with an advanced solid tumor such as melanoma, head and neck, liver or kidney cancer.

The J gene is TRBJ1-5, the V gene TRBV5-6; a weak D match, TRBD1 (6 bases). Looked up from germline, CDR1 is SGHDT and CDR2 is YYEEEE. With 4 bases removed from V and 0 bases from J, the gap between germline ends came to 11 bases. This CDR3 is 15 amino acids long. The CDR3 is CASSRRGLSNQPQHF. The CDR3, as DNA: TGTGCCAGCAGCCGCAGGGGACTTAGCAATCAGCCCCAGCATTTT.

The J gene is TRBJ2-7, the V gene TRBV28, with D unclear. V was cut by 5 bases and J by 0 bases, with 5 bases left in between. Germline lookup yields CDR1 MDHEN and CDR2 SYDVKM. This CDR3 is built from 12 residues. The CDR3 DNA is TGTGCCAGCAGTCCCGCCTCCTACGAGCAGTACTTC. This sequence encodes CASSPASYEQYF.

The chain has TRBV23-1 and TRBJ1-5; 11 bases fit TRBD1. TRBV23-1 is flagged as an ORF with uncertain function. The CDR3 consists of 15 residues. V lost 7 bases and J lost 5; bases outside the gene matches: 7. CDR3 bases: TGCGCCAGCATTTACGGACAGGGGGCATATCAGCCCCAGCATTTT. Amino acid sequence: CASIYGQGAYQPQHF.

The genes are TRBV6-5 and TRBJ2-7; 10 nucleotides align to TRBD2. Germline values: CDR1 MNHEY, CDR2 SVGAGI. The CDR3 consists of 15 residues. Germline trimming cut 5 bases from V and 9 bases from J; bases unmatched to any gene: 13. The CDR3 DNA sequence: TGTGCCAGCAGTACAAGACTAGCGGGCCCATCAGGGCAGTACTTC. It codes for CASSTRLAGPSGQYF.

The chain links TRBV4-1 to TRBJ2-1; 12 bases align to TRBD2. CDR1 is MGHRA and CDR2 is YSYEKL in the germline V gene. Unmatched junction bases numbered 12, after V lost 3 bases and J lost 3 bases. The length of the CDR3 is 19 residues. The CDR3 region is CASSQGLAGLEVGYNEQFF. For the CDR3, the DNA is TGCGCCAGCAGCCAGGGACTAGCGGGCCTCGAGGTGGGCTACAATGAGCAGTTCTTC.

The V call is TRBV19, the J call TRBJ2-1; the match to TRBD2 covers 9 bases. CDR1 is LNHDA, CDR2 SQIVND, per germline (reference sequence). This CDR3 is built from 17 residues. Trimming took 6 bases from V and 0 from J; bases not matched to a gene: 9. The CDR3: CASRATSGLHSYNEQFF. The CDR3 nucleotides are TGTGCCAGTAGAGCGACTAGCGGATTACACTCCTACAATGAGCAGTTCTTC.

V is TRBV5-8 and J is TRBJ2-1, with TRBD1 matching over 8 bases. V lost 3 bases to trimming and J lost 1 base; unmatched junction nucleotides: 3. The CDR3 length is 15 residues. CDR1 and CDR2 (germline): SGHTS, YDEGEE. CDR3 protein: CASSSQGASYNEQFF. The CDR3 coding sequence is TGTGCCAGCAGCTCGCAGGGGGCTTCCTACAATGAGCAGTTCTTC.

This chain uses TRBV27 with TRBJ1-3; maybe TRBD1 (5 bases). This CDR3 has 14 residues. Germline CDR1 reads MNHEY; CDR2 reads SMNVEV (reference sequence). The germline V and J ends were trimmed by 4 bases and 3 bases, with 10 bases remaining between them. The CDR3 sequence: CASSSRQGGNTIYF. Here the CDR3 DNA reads TGTGCCAGCAGTTCCCGGCAGGGTGGAAACACCATATATTTT.

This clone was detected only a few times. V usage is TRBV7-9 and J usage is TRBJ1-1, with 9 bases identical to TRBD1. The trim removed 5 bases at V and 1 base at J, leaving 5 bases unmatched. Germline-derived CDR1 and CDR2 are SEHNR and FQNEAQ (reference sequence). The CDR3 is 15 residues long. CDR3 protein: CASSVGQGTNTEAFF. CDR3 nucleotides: TGTGCCAGCAGCGTAGGACAGGGGACGAACACTGAAGCTTTCTTT.

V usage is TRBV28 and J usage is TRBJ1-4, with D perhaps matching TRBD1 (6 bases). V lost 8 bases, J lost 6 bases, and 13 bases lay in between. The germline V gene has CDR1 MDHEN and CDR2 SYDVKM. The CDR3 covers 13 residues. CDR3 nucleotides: TGTGCCAGCCAACCGGGGGCCTATGAAAAACTGTTTTTT. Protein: CASQPGAYEKLFF.

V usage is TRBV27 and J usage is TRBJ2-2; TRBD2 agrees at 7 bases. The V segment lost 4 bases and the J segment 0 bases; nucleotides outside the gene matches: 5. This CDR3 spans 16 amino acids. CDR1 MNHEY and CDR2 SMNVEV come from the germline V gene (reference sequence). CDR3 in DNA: TGTGCCAGCAGTTCGTGGACTAGGACGAACACCGGGGAGCTGTTTTTT. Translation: CASSSWTRTNTGELFF.

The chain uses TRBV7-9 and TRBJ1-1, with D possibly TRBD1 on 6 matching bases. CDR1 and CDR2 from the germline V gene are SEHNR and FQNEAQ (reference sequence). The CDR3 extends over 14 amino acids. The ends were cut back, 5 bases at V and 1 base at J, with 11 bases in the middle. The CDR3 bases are TGTGCCAGCAGCCTCATACAGGGGAACACTGAAGCTTTCTTT. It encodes CASSLIQGNTEAFF.

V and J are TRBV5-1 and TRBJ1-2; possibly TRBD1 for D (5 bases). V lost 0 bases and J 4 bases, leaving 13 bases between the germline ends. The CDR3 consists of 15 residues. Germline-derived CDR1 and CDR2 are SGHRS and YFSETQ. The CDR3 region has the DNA TGCGCCAGCAGCTTGGAGAGGGGCGAAAGCTATGGCTACACCTTC. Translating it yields CASSLERGESYGYTF.

The CDR3 reads CASSSGLAAYYEQYF. The CDR3 DNA sequence: TGTGCCAGCAGCTCGGGACTAGCGGCCTACTACGAGCAGTACTTC. V usage is TRBV5-8 and J usage is TRBJ2-7, with TRBD2 matching 11 bases. This CDR3 contains 15 residues. V gave up 3 bases and J gave up 3 bases; unmatched junction bases: 5. Germline lookup yields CDR1 SGHTS and CDR2 YDEGEE.

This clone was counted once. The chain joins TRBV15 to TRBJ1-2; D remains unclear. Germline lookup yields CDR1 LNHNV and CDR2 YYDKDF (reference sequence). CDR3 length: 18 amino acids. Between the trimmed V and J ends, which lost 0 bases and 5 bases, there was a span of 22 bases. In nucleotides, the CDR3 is TGTGCCACCAGCAGAGAGGGCCCAGGACCCCTCGGGATTTATGGCTACACCTTC. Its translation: CATSREGPGPLGIYGYTF.

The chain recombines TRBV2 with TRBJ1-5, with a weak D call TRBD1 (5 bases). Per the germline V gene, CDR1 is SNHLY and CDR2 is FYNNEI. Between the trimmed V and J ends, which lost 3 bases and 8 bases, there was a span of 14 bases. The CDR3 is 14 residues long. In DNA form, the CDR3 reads TGTGCCAGCAGTGATGGACTGGGGCATAAGCCCCAGCATTTT. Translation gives CASSDGLGHKPQHF.

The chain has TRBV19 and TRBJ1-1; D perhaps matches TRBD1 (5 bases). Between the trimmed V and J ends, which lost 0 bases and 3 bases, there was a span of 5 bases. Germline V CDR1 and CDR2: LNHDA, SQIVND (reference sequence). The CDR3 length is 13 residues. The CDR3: CASSIDRDTEAFF. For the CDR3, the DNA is TGTGCCAGTAGTATAGACAGGGACACTGAAGCTTTCTTT. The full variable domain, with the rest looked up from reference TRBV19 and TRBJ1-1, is DGGITQSPKYLFRKEGQNVTLSCEQNLNHDAMYWYRQDPGQGLRLIYYSQIVNDFQKGDIAEGYSVSREKKESFPLTVTSAQKNPTAFYLCASSIDRDTEAFFGQGTRLTVV.

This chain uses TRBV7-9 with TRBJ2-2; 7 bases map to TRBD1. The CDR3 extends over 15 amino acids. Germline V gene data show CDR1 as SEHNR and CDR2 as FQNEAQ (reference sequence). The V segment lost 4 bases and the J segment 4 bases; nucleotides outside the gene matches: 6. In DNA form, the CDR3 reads TGTGCCAGCAGCTATGACAGGGCGGTCACCGGGGAGCTGTTTTTT. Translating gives CASSYDRAVTGELFF.

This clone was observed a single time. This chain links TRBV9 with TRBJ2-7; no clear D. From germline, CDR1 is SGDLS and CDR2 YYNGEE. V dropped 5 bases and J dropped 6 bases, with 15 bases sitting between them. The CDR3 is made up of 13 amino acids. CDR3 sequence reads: CASSQWVTGEQYF. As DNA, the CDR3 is TGTGCCAGCAGTCAATGGGTGACGGGCGAGCAGTACTTC. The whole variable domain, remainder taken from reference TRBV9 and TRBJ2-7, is DSGVTQTPKHLITATGQRVTLRCSPRSGDLSVYWYQQSLDQGLQFLIQYYNGEERAKGNILERFSAQQFPDLHSELNLSSLELGDSALYFCASSQWVTGEQYFGPGTRLTVT.

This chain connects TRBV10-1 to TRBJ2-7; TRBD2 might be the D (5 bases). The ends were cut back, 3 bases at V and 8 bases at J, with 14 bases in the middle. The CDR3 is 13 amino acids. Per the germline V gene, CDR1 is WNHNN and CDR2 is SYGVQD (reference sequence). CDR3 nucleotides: TGCGCCAGCAGTGATTTTCCCGGGATAAAGCAGTACTTC. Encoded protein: CASSDFPGIKQYF.

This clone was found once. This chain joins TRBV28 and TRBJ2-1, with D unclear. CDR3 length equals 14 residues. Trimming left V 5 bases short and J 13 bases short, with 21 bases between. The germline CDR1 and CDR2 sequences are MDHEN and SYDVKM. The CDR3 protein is CASSPPAMQQLQFF. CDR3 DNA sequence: TGTGCCAGCAGTCCCCCAGCCATGCAGCAACTTCAGTTCTTC.